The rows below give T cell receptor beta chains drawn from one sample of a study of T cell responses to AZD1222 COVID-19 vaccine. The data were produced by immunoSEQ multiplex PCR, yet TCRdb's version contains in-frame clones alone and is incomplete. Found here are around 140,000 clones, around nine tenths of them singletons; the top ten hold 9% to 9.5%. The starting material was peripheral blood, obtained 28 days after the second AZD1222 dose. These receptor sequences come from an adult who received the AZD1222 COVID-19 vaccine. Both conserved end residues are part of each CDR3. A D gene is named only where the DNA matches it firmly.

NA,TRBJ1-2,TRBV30,TGTGCCTGGAGTCTAAGGGGTTTGGGCTACACCTTC,CAWSLRGLGYTF
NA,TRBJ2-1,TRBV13,TGTGCCAGCAGCCTCGACAGCAATGAGCAGTTCTTC,CASSLDSNEQFF
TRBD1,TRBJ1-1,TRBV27,TGTGCCAGCAGTCCAGGGACAGCCGCTGAAGCTTTCTTT,CASSPGTAAEAFF
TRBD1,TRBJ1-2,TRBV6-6,TGTGCCAGCAGTCCGACCGGGACAGGGAACTATGGCTACACCTTC,CASSPTGTGNYGYTF
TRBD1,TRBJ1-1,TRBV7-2,TGTGCCAGCAGCATCCAGGGGGCTGAAGCTTTCTTT,CASSIQGAEAFF
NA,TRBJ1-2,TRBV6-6,TGTGCCAGCAGTTACTCCCCCGGGGGCGAGCGGGGCTACACCTTC,CASSYSPGGERGYTF
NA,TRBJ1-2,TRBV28,TGTGCCAGCAGTTTCGACGGGAAATATGGCTACACCTTC,CASSFDGKYGYTF
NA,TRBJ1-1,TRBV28,TGTGCCAGCGGGTTAAGGGCGGCTGAAGCTTTCTTT,CASGLRAAEAFF
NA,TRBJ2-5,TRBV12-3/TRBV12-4,TGTGCCAGCAGTTTAAAATTGCGGGCGACCCAGTACTTC,CASSLKLRATQYF
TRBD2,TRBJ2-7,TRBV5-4,TGTGCCAGCAGCTTGGGTCCCAGCGGGAGGGGATCCGAGCAGTACTTC,CASSLGPSGRGSEQYF
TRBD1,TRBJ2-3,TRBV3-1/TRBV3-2,TGTGCCAGCAGCCCGGGGACAGACTACACAGATACGCAGTATTTT,CASSPGTDYTDTQYF
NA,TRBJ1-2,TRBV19,TGTGCCAGTAGTATTGGCAGCGGCTATGGCTACACCTTC,CASSIGSGYGYTF
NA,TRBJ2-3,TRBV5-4,TGTGCCAGCAGCTCTAAGGGTGGAGGGGGCACAGATACGCAGTATTTT,CASSSKGGGGTDTQYF
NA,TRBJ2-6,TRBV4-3,TGCGCCAGCAGCCAAGATCCGGCAGATGGGGCCAACGTCCTGACTTTC,CASSQDPADGANVLTF
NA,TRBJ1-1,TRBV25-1,TGTGCCAGCCATGAAACAACCGGGAACACTGAAGCTTTCTTT,CASHETTGNTEAFF
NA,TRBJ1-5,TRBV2,TGTGCCAGCAGTGAACAGATAAGCAATCAGCCCCAGCATTTT,CASSEQISNQPQHF
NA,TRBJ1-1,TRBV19,TGTGCCAGTAGTCTTGGACGGATTGAAGCTTTCTTT,CASSLGRIEAFF
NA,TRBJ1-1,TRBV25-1,TGTGCCAGCAGTGACCGGGGGAGCCAGGGGTGGAACACTGAAGCTTTCTTT,CASSDRGSQGWNTEAFF
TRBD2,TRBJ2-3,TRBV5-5,TGTGCCAGCAGCTTGGAGGTAGCGGGAGCCACAGATACGCAGTATTTT,CASSLEVAGATDTQYF
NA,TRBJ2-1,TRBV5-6,TGTGCCAGCAGCTTTGCCCCAACTAAGCAGTTCTTC,CASSFAPTKQFF
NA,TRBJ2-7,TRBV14,TGTGCCAGCAGCGCCATAGGGGGAGGGCAACGGGACGAGCAGTACTTC,CASSAIGGGQRDEQYF
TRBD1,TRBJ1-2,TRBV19,TGTGCCAGTAGCCCCGGGACAGATAACTATGGCTACACCTTC,CASSPGTDNYGYTF
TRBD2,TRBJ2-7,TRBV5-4,TGTGCCAGCAGCCCTTATCGGGGCGGGGGCTACGAGCAGTACTTC,CASSPYRGGGYEQYF
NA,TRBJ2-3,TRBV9,TGTGCCAGCAGCGAACTAACCACAGATACGCAGTATTTT,CASSELTTDTQYF
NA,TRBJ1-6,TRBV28,TGTGCCAGCAGTTTATCTGGTTCACCCCTCCACTTT,CASSLSGSPLHF
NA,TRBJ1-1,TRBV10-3,TGTGCCATCAGTGAGTCTACAGGAGTGAACACTGAAGCTTTCTTT,CAISESTGVNTEAFF
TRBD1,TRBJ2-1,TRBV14,TGTGCCAGCAGCCACACAGGGGGTATCCCTAATGAGCAGTTCTTC,CASSHTGGIPNEQFF